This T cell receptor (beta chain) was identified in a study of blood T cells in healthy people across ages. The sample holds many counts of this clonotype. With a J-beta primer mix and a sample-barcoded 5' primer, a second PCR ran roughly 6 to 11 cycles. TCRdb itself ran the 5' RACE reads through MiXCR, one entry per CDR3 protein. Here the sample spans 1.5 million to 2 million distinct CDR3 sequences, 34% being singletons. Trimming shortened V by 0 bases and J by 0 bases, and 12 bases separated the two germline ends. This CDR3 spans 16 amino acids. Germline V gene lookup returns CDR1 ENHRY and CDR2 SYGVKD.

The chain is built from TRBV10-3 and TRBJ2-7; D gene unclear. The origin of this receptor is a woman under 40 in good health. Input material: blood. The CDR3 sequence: CAISESVGFSSYEQYF. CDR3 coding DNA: TGTGCCATCAGTGAGTCGGTAGGGTTTAGCTCCTACGAGCAGTACTTC.